These 30 T cell receptor beta chains were all obtained from the same sample, sequenced in a study of control samples from healthy donors and cancer patients. Measured with immunoSEQ multiplex PCR; TCRdb has only the in-frame clones, and not every one. The repertoire includes almost 90,000 clones, about 89% of them detected once, and around 21% sits in the top ten. Sample: blood. The receptor source for this set is a man aged 25 to 45 in good health.

V is TRBV2 and J is TRBJ1-1; possible D gene TRBD1, 6 bases. V was shortened by 8 bases and J by 1 base, with 20 bases between the two germline ends. Per the germline V gene, CDR1 is SNHLY and CDR2 is FYNNEI. The CDR3 loop spans 16 amino acids. This CDR3 reads CASSGFQGTTNTEAFF. CDR3 in DNA: TGTGCCAGCTCGGGCTTTCAGGGGACAACGAACACTGAAGCTTTCTTT.

V gene TRBV27 combines with J gene TRBJ1-5; 7 bases align to TRBD1. This CDR3 spans 19 amino acids. Trimming cost V 6 bases and J 6 bases; bases outside gene matches: 23. Germline-derived CDR1 and CDR2 are MNHEY and SMNVEV (reference sequence). The CDR3 DNA follows: TGTGCCAGCAGGGTTTTCGGGTTAGGGGGCCGCCAGGGAGGTCAGCCCCAGCATTTT. Protein: CASRVFGLGGRQGGQPQHF.

The rearrangement links TRBV21-1 to TRBJ2-1; TRBD2 is taken as the D call from the table, unchecked against the DNA. TRBV21-1 is given as a pseudogene. CDR3 length: 16 residues. CDR3 DNA sequence: TGTGCCAGCAACCCCCGGACTAGCGGGGGGGACAATGAGCAGTTCTTC. Protein product: CASNPRTSGGDNEQFF.

This chain connects TRBV5-1 to TRBJ2-3; no firm D call. The length of the CDR3 is 12 residues. CDR1 and CDR2 (germline): SGHRS, YFSETQ. Trimming shortened V by 2 bases and J by 2 bases, and 3 bases separated the two germline ends. The CDR3 spells CASSLPTDTQYF. DNA for the CDR3: TGCGCCAGCAGCTTACCCACAGATACGCAGTATTTT.

The chain recombines TRBV14 with TRBJ2-3; D assignment may be TRBD1 or TRBD2 (6 bases each). Germline V gives CDR1 SGHDN, CDR2 FVKESK. This CDR3 contains 16 residues. Trimming left V 5 bases short and J 4 bases short, with 19 bases between. The CDR3 bases are TGTGCCAGCAGCTTTAACAAACAGGGAGGAGCAGATACGCAGTATTTT. Translated: CASSFNKQGGADTQYF.

The chain's CDR3 is CASRAGTGYVYEQYV. CDR3 nucleotides: TGTGCCAGCAGGGCCGGGACAGGGTACGTCTACGAGCAGTACGTC. The rearrangement links TRBV6-5 to TRBJ2-7; 9 bases match TRBD1. J gave up 3 bases and V 6 bases, and 9 bases lay outside the gene matches. CDR1 MNHEY and CDR2 SVGAGI come from the germline V gene. There are 15 residues in the CDR3.

This chain joins TRBV18 and TRBJ1-5; 7 nucleotides match TRBD1. Germline values: CDR1 KGHSH, CDR2 LQKENI. V shed 0 bases, J shed 4 bases, and the junction held 6 bases outside the gene matches. This CDR3 comprises 16 residues. CDR3 DNA sequence: TGTGCCAGCTCACCACCGGGACAGCCACAGAATCAGCCCCAGCATTTT. Translation gives CASSPPGQPQNQPQHF.

V is TRBV7-2 and J is TRBJ2-5; D might be TRBD2 (6 bases). Trimming stripped 1 base from V and 7 bases from J, with 10 bases between. Germline assignment: CDR1 SGHTA and CDR2 FQGNSA. The CDR3 runs 13 residues. CDR3 protein: CASSLERGGTQYF. The CDR3 DNA is TGTGCCAGCAGCTTAGAACGGGGAGGGACCCAGTACTTC.

J is TRBJ1-5 and V is TRBV24-1; D perhaps matches TRBD1 (5 bases). The CDR3 has 15 residues. Trimming took 5 bases from V and 0 from J, leaving 10 bases between them. The germline V gene has CDR1 KGHDR and CDR2 SFDVKD. The CDR3 sequence: CATSGGTASNQPQHF. The CDR3 region has the DNA TGTGCCACCAGTGGTGGGACGGCTAGCAATCAGCCCCAGCATTTT.

The chain has TRBV21-1 and TRBJ2-3; TRBD1, the table's D call, was not compared with the DNA. TRBV21-1 constitutes a pseudogene. The length of the CDR3 is 17 residues. Written as DNA, the CDR3 is TGTGCCAGCAGCAAAGTTGGGTGCGCAGGGAACCCAGATACGCAGTATTTT. Translated, it gives CASSKVGCAGNPDTQYF.

The genes are TRBV18 and TRBJ1-2; 8 bases line up with TRBD1. V trimming: 6 bases; J trimming: 5 bases; junction bases outside the gene matches: 11. The CDR3 is 15 amino acids. Germline CDR1 and CDR2: KGHSH and LQKENI. CDR3 DNA: TGTGCCAGCTCTCCCGGACAGGGTAATTCGTATGGCTACACCTTC. This sequence encodes CASSPGQGNSYGYTF.

The chain combines TRBV5-4 with TRBJ1-2; D is ambiguous. Germline V CDR1 and CDR2: SGHNT, YYREEE (reference sequence). Trimming shortened V by 2 bases and J by 6 bases, and 17 bases separated the two germline ends. The CDR3 spans 15 residues. CDR3 bases: TGTGCCAGCAGCTTCGATGTTACCTCCCCTAATGGCTACACCTTC. Translation gives CASSFDVTSPNGYTF.

The chain carries TRBV15 and TRBJ2-3; tentative D call: TRBD1 (5 bases). V was clipped by 4 bases and J by 2 bases, with 16 bases between them. Germline assignment: CDR1 LNHNV and CDR2 YYDKDF (reference sequence). The CDR3 consists of 16 residues. The CDR3 sequence: CATSTNKGETTDTQYF. The DNA of the CDR3 is TGTGCCACCAGCACTAATAAAGGGGAAACCACAGATACGCAGTATTTT.

This chain uses TRBV27 with TRBJ1-1; no clear D. The V end lost 1 base, the J end lost 4 bases, and 19 bases lay between the germline ends. The CDR3 loop spans 17 amino acids. Germline-derived CDR1 and CDR2 are MNHEY and SMNVEV (reference sequence). The CDR3 sequence: CASSLLYGVGIGTEAFF. DNA for the CDR3: TGTGCCAGCAGTTTATTATATGGTGTGGGAATAGGCACTGAAGCTTTCTTT.

J is TRBJ1-5 and V is TRBV12-5; TRBD1 matches 12 bases. There are 16 residues in the CDR3. The V gene end was trimmed by 5 bases and the J gene end by 7 bases; junction bases not matched to a gene: 9. CDR1 is LGHNT, CDR2 FRNRAP, per germline. DNA of the CDR3: TGTGCTAGTGGTGTGGGACAGGGGGCTTCGGGACAGCCCCAGCATTTT. It translates to CASGVGQGASGQPQHF. The variable domain in full, completed from reference TRBV12-5 and TRBJ1-5, reads DARVTQTPRHKVTEMGQEVTMRCQPILGHNTVFWYRQTMMQGLELLAYFRNRAPLDDSGMPKDRFSAEMPDATLATLKIQPSEPRDSAVYFCASGVGQGASGQPQHFGDGTRLSIL.

CDR3 residues: CASGLGSLTEAFF. DNA of the CDR3: TGTGCTAGTGGTCTCGGGTCCCTCACTGAAGCTTTCTTT. This chain links TRBV12-5 with TRBJ1-1; D gene ambiguous. Between the trimmed V and J ends, which lost 5 bases and 4 bases, there was a span of 11 bases. In germline, CDR1 is LGHNT, CDR2 FRNRAP. This CDR3 comprises 13 residues.

The V call is TRBV13, the J call TRBJ2-4; TRBD2 might be the D (6 bases). The ends were cut back, 7 bases at V and 2 bases at J, with 21 bases in the middle. Germline V gene data show CDR1 as PRHDT and CDR2 as FYEKMQ (reference sequence). This CDR3 contains 17 residues. CDR3 in amino acids: CASKASGGLGTKNIQYF. The DNA for the CDR3 is TGTGCCAGCAAAGCCTCTGGGGGACTCGGAACCAAAAACATTCAGTACTTC. Filled out from reference TRBV13 and TRBJ2-4, the complete variable domain reads AAGVIQSPRHLIKEKRETATLKCYPIPRHDTVYWYQQGPGQDPQFLISFYEKMQSDKGSIPDRFSAQQFSDYHSELNMSSLELGDSALYFCASKASGGLGTKNIQYFGAGTRLSVL.

The rearrangement uses TRBV29-1 and TRBJ2-3, with 9 positions matching TRBD2. Germline V CDR1 and CDR2: SQVTM, ANQGSEA. Trimming removed 8 bases from V and 9 bases from J; junction bases left unmatched: 9. The CDR3 is made up of 12 amino acids. The CDR3 sequence is CSQRGAWGTQYF. As DNA, the CDR3 is TGCAGCCAGCGGGGGGCCTGGGGGACGCAGTATTTT.

The genes are TRBV7-2 and TRBJ2-5, with TRBD2 matching 11 bases. Germline V gives CDR1 SGHTA, CDR2 FQGNSA. The length of the CDR3 is 17 residues. J lost 0 bases, V lost 2 bases, and 5 bases had no gene match. For the CDR3, the DNA is TGTGCCAGCAGCTTAACGGCTAGCGGGGGGTACCAAGAGACCCAGTACTTC. Its protein is CASSLTASGGYQETQYF.

J is TRBJ2-5 and V is TRBV3-1 (or the pseudogene TRBV3-2), with D possibly being TRBD2 (6 bases). CDR3 length equals 15 residues. CDR1 is LGHDT, CDR2 YNNKEL, per germline (reference sequence). V was shortened by 4 bases and J by 5 bases, with 17 bases between the two germline ends. The CDR3: CASSREATWGETQYF. In DNA, the CDR3 is TGTGCCAGCAGCCGGGAGGCCACCTGGGGGGAGACCCAGTACTTC.

The chain is built from TRBV19 and TRBJ1-3; D is uncertain. This CDR3 is 15 amino acids long. CDR1 and CDR2 from the germline V gene are LNHDA and SQIVND (reference sequence). Trimming left V 7 bases short and J 0 bases short, with 13 bases between. The CDR3 DNA reads TGTGCCAGTACCGATATACAGAGCTCTGGAAACACCATATATTTT. Translation gives CASTDIQSSGNTIYF. Using reference TRBV19 and TRBJ1-3 for the parts outside the CDR3, the full variable domain is DGGITQSPKYLFRKEGQNVTLSCEQNLNHDAMYWYRQDPGQGLRLIYYSQIVNDFQKGDIAEGYSVSREKKESFPLTVTSAQKNPTAFYLCASTDIQSSGNTIYFGEGSWLTVV.

V is TRBV27 and J is TRBJ2-3; D is unclear. The V gene's germline CDR1 is MNHEY and CDR2 SMNVEV (reference sequence). Trimming removed 4 bases at V and 0 bases at J, with 5 bases between. CDR3 length: 13 residues. The CDR3 nucleotides read TGTGCCAGCAGTTGGGGTAGCACAGATACGCAGTATTTT. This gives the protein CASSWGSTDTQYF.

The chain has TRBV7-8 and TRBJ2-5, with D hard to call. V lost 3 bases, J lost 2 bases, and 7 bases lay in between. CDR3 length: 13 amino acids. The germline CDR1 and CDR2 sequences are SGHVS and FQNEAQ. CDR3 residues: CASSFGLQETQYF. CDR3 DNA: TGTGCCAGCAGCTTTGGGCTACAAGAGACCCAGTACTTC.

J is TRBJ2-3 and V is TRBV2, with 10 bases that match TRBD1. With 4 bases clipped from V and 4 bases from J, the junction kept 5 bases outside the gene matches. The CDR3 consists of 15 residues. Germline V gives CDR1 SNHLY, CDR2 FYNNEI. CDR3 amino acids: CASSAGQGRPDTQYF. In DNA, the CDR3 is TGTGCCAGCAGTGCGGGACAGGGGAGGCCAGATACGCAGTATTTT.

The rearrangement uses TRBV27 and TRBJ1-4, with a weak D call TRBD1 (6 bases). Germline lookup yields CDR1 MNHEY and CDR2 SMNVEV (reference sequence). The CDR3 is 16 residues long. Trimming left V 1 base short and J 5 bases short, with 14 bases between. Here the CDR3 reads CASSLLTGIGNEKLFF. The DNA for the CDR3 is TGTGCCAGCAGTTTATTAACAGGGATTGGGAATGAAAAACTGTTTTTT.

This rearrangement joins TRBV7-9 to TRBJ2-2; D tentatively fits TRBD1 or TRBD2 (6 bases each). The CDR3 covers 14 residues. Germline CDR1 reads SEHNR; CDR2 reads FQNEAQ (reference sequence). Trimming cost V 4 bases and J 5 bases, with 11 bases left between them. The CDR3 region is CASSSRGGTGELFF. CDR3 DNA: TGTGCCAGCAGCTCCAGAGGGGGGACCGGGGAGCTGTTTTTT.

The V and J genes are TRBV27 and TRBJ1-2, with a possible D match to TRBD1 (6 bases). The CDR3 has 16 amino acids. Trimming left V 2 bases short and J 3 bases short, with 16 bases between. Germline CDR1 and CDR2: MNHEY and SMNVEV (reference sequence). CDR3 coding DNA: TGTGCCAGCAGTTTAGACGGAGGGGGGGGCTACTATGGCTACACCTTC. Encoded protein: CASSLDGGGGYYGYTF.

This clone was seen a single time. The CDR3 region has the DNA TGCGCCAGCAGCTTGAGAGGGGTGGGCAATGAGCAGTTCTTC. This gives the protein CASSLRGVGNEQFF. The V gene is TRBV5-1, the J gene TRBJ2-1, with D perhaps matching TRBD1 or TRBD2 (5 bases each). The germline V and J ends were trimmed by 1 base and 6 bases, with 11 bases remaining between them. The CDR3 extends over 14 amino acids. CDR1 is SGHRS and CDR2 is YFSETQ in the germline V gene.

This chain links TRBV5-5 with TRBJ2-6; D possibly corresponds to TRBD1 (6 bases). The CDR3 loop spans 16 amino acids. V shed 2 bases and J shed 0 bases, with 9 bases lying between them. Germline V CDR1 and CDR2: SGHKS, YYEKEE (reference sequence). The CDR3 DNA sequence: TGTGCCAGCAGCTTCGGACAGCCCTCTGGGGCCAACGTCCTGACTTTC. This translates into CASSFGQPSGANVLTF.

This chain links TRBV3-1 (or the pseudogene TRBV3-2) with TRBJ2-3; D is unresolved. The CDR3 extends over 12 amino acids. From germline, CDR1 is LGHDT and CDR2 YNNKEL (reference sequence). Trimming removed 4 bases from V and 4 bases from J, with 6 bases in between. CDR3 sequence (DNA): TGTGCCAGCAGCCGGGCTCCAGATACGCAGTATTTT. Protein: CASSRAPDTQYF.